This T cell receptor (beta chain) was recorded in a study of memory CD4+ T cells and cytomegalovirus serostatus. Trimming took 6 bases from V and 1 from J, leaving 15 bases between them. The germline V gene has CDR1 MNHEY and CDR2 SMNVEV (reference sequence). The CDR3 is made up of 16 amino acids. This clone was observed a single time. The sort gate was single viable CD3+CD4+CD8-CD45RO+ cells for memory CD4+ T cells. Repertoires were generated with immunoSEQ multiplex PCR, while TCRdb's copy carries only in-frame clones and drops some. The data contain tens of thousands of clones, approximately 83% of them singletons.

Specimen: memory CD4+ T cells from blood. This sequence joins TRBV27 and TRBJ1-4; TRBD1 is a possible D gene (6 bases). The clonotype was recovered from an adult in good health and CMV-seronegative. The CDR3 nucleotides read TGTGCCAGCAGCCCATTACAGGGCATAACTAATGAAAAACTGTTTTTT. This encodes CASSPLQGITNEKLFF.